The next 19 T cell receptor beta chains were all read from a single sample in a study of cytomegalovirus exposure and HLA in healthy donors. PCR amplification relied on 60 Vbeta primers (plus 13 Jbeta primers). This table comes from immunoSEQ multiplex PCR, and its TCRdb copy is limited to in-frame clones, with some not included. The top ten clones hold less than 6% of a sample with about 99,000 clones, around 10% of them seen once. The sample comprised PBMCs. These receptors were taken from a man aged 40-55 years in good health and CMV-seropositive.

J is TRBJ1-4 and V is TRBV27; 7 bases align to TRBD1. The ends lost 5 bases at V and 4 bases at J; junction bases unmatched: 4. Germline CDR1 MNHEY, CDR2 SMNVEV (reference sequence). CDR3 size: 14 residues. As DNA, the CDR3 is TGTGCCAGCAGTCCTGGGACAGTTAATGAAAAACTGTTTTTT. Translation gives CASSPGTVNEKLFF.

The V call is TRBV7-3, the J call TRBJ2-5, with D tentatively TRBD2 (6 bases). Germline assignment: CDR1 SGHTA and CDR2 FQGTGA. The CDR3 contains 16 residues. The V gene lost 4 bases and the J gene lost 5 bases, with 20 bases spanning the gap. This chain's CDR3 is CASSSTGRRGMETQYF. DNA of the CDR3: TGTGCCAGCAGCTCCACGGGACGGCGGGGTATGGAGACCCAGTACTTC.

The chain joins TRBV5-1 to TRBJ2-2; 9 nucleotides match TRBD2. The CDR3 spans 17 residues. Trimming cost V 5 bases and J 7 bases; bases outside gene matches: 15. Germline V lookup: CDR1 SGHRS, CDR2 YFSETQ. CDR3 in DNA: TGCGCCAGCAGTTATCCGAACGCGGGAGGGCGGAGCGGGGAGCTGTTTTTT. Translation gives CASSYPNAGGRSGELFF.

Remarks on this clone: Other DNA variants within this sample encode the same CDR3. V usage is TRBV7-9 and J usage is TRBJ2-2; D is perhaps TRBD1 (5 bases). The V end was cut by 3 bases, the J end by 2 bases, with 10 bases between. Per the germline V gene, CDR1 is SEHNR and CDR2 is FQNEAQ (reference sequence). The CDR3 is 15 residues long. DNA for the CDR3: TGTGCCAGCAGCTTGAAGGACACCAACACCGGGGAGCTGTTTTTT. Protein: CASSLKDTNTGELFF.

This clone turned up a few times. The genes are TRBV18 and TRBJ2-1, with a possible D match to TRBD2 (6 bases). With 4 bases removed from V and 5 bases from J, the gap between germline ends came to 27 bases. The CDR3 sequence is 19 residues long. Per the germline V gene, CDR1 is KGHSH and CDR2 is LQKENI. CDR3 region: CASSLLRASPGLTNNEQFF. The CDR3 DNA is TGTGCCAGCTCACTCCTCAGGGCTTCACCGGGACTTACCAACAATGAGCAGTTCTTC. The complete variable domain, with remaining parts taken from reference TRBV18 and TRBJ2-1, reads NAGVMQNPRHLVRRRGQEARLRCSPMKGHSHVYWYRQLPEEGLKFMVYLQKENIIDESGMPKERFSAEFPKEGPSILRIQQVVRGDSAAYFCASSLLRASPGLTNNEQFFGPGTRLTVL.

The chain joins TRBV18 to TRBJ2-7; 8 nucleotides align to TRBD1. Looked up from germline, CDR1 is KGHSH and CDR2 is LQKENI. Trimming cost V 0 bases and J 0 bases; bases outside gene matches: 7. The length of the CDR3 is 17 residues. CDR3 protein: CASSPPNRGFSSYEQYF. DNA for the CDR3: TGTGCCAGCTCACCACCAAACAGGGGGTTTAGCTCCTACGAGCAGTACTTC.

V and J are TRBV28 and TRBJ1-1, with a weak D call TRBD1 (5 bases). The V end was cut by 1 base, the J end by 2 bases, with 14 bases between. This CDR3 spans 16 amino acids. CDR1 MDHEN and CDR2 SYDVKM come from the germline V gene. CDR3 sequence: CASSLLGGLVNTEAFF. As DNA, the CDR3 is TGTGCCAGCAGTTTATTGGGGGGTTTGGTAAACACTGAAGCTTTCTTT.

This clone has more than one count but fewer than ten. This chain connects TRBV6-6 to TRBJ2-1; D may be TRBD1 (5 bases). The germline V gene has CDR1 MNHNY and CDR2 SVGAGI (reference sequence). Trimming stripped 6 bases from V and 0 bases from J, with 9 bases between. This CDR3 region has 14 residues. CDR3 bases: TGTGCCAGCAGAAGCCAGGGCTCCTACAATGAGCAGTTCTTC. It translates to CASRSQGSYNEQFF.

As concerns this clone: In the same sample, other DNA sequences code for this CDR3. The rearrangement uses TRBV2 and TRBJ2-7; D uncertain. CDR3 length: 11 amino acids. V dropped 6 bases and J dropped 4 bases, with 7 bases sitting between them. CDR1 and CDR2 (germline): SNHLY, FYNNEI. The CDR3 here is CASSLTYEQYF. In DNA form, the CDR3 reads TGTGCCAGCAGCCTAACTTACGAGCAGTACTTC.

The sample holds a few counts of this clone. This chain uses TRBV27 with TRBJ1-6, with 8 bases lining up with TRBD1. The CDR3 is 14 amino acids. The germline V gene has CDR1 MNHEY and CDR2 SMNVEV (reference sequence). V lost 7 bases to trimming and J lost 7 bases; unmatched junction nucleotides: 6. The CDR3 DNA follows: TGTGCCAGCAACCGACAGGGGCCCAATTCACCCCTCCACTTT. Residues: CASNRQGPNSPLHF.

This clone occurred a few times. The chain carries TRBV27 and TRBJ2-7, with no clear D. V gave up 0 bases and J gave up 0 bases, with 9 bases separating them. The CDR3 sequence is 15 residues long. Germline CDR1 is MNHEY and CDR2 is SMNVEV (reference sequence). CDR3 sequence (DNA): TGTGCCAGCAGTTTATCCCCCAGAAACTCCTACGAGCAGTACTTC. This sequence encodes CASSLSPRNSYEQYF.

The CDR3 nucleotides read TGTGCCTGGGCCGGGACTAGCACTAAAGAGACCCAGTACTTC. Protein: CAWAGTSTKETQYF. The chain combines TRBV30 with TRBJ2-5, with 9 positions matching TRBD2. The CDR3 consists of 14 residues. V was clipped by 5 bases and J by 3 bases; unmatched bases: 7. Per germline, CDR1 GTSNPN and CDR2 SVGIG (reference sequence).

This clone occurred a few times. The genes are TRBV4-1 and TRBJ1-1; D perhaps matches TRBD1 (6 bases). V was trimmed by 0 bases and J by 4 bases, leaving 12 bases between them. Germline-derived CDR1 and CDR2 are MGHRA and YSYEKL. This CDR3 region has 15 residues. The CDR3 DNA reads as TGCGCCAGCAGCCAAGACTGGGGGCTGGGCACTGAAGCTTTCTTT. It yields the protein CASSQDWGLGTEAFF.

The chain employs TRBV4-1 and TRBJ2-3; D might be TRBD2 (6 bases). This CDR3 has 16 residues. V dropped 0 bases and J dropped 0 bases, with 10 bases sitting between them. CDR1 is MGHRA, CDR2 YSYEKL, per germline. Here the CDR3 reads CASSQDRDSSTDTQYF. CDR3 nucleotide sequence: TGCGCCAGCAGCCAAGATAGGGACTCTAGCACAGATACGCAGTATTTT.

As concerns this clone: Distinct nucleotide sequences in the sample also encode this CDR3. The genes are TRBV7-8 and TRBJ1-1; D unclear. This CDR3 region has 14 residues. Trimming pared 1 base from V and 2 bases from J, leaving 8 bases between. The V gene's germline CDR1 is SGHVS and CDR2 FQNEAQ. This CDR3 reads CASSLVSGNTEAFF. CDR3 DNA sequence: TGTGCCAGCAGCTTAGTCTCGGGTAACACTGAAGCTTTCTTT.

The CDR3 reads CASSPRREMGTEAFF. The CDR3 DNA is TGTGCCAGCTCACCCAGGCGGGAAATGGGCACTGAAGCTTTCTTT. The chain combines TRBV18 with TRBJ1-1; D is uncertain. The germline V and J ends were trimmed by 3 bases and 4 bases, with 15 bases remaining between them. This CDR3 region has 15 residues. Germline CDR1 KGHSH, CDR2 LQKENI.

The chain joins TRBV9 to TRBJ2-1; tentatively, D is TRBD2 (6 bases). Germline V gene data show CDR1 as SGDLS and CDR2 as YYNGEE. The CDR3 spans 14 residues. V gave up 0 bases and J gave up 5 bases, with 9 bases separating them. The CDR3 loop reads CASSVEGGNNEQFF. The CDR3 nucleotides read TGTGCCAGCAGCGTAGAGGGCGGGAACAATGAGCAGTTCTTC.

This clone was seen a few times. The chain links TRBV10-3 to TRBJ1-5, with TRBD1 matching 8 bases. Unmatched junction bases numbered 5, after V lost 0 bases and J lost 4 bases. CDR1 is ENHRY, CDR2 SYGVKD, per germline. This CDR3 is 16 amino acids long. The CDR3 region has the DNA TGTGCCATCAGTGAGTCGTCAGGGGGCTCTAATCAGCCCCAGCATTTT. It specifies CAISESSGGSNQPQHF.

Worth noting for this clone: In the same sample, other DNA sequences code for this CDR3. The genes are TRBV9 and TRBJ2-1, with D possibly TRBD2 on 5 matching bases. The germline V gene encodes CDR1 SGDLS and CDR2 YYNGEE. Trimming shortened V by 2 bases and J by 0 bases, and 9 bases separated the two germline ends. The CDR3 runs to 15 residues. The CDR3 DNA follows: TGTGCCAGCAGCGTGGACTCGAGCTCCTACAATGAGCAGTTCTTC. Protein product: CASSVDSSSYNEQFF.